Presented here are 19 T cell receptor beta chains from one specimen sequenced in a study of T cell repertoires in ileal Crohn's disease. Only in-frame clones appear in the TCRdb table, and some are missing; sequencing was by immunoSEQ multiplex PCR. The table has roughly 3,500 clones, over 70% seen once; the top ten hold roughly 8%. Time point in this sample: neoterminal ileum biopsy at postoperative endoscopy, about 6 months after surgery. Sequencing used ileal tissue. The receptors were gathered from an adult with Crohn's disease.

The chain links TRBV2 to TRBJ1-1; TRBD1 matches at 9 bases. The V segment lost 10 bases and the J segment 5 bases; nucleotides outside the gene matches: 8. The CDR3 contains 13 residues. Germline V gene lookup returns CDR1 SNHLY and CDR2 FYNNEI. CDR3 bases: TGTGCCAACAAACAGGGGGCAGTTACTGAAGCTTTCTTT. Translated, it gives CANKQGAVTEAFF.

The table lists this clone with a few counts. This sample also contains other DNA sequences that code for the same CDR3. This chain uses TRBV5-1 with TRBJ2-5, with 11 bases that match TRBD2. The CDR3 runs to 15 residues. CDR1 is SGHRS, CDR2 YFSETQ, per germline. V gave up 2 bases and J gave up 2 bases; unmatched junction bases: 2. The CDR3 DNA reads TGCGCCAGCAGCTTAGTAGCGGGAGGGCAAGAGACCCAGTACTTC. This encodes CASSLVAGGQETQYF.

The CDR3 DNA follows: TGTGCCAGCAGCTCCCTAGGCGTTAGCGGGAGTACAGATACGCAGTATTTT. This encodes CASSSLGVSGSTDTQYF. The rearrangement joins TRBV7-9 to TRBJ2-3; TRBD2 matches at 9 bases. The V gene's germline CDR1 is SEHNR and CDR2 FQNEAQ (reference sequence). The V segment lost 4 bases and the J segment 3 bases; nucleotides outside the gene matches: 11. The CDR3 loop spans 17 amino acids.

J is TRBJ2-3 and V is TRBV2; D possibly corresponds to TRBD1 (6 bases). Germline V CDR1 and CDR2: SNHLY, FYNNEI. Between the trimmed V and J ends, which lost 2 bases and 5 bases, there was a span of 11 bases. The CDR3 runs to 14 residues. The CDR3 here is CASSELGAVDTQYF. The CDR3 bases are TGTGCCAGCAGTGAATTGGGGGCCGTAGATACGCAGTATTTT.

The chain links TRBV30 to TRBJ1-5; TRBD1 might be the D (6 bases). V was clipped by 1 base and J by 6 bases, with 19 bases between them. The CDR3 is made up of 16 amino acids. Germline CDR1 is GTSNPN and CDR2 is SVGIG (reference sequence). CDR3 sequence reads: CAWSGGGGGKGQPQHF. Written as DNA, the CDR3 is TGTGCCTGGAGTGGGGGGGGAGGGGGGAAGGGTCAGCCCCAGCATTTT.

The V gene is TRBV29-1, the J gene TRBJ2-3; possibly TRBD1 for D (5 bases). The V end was cut by 3 bases, the J end by 2 bases, with 12 bases between. Germline V gene sequence: CDR1 SQVTM, CDR2 ANQGSEA. The length of the CDR3 is 14 residues. The CDR3 region is CSVDGQGNTDTQYF. For the CDR3, the DNA is TGCAGCGTTGATGGGCAGGGAAACACAGATACGCAGTATTTT.

V is TRBV10-2 and J is TRBJ2-7; D is unclear. The V end lost 0 bases, the J end lost 9 bases, and 12 bases lay between the germline ends. From germline, CDR1 is WSHSY and CDR2 SAAADI. The length of the CDR3 is 13 residues. CDR3 sequence reads: CASSESRSPVQYV. CDR3 bases: TGCGCCAGCAGTGAGTCGAGGTCCCCCGTGCAGTACGTC.

The table lists this clone with a few counts. The chain uses TRBV6-1 and TRBJ1-1, with TRBD1 as a possible D gene (6 bases). CDR1 is MNHNS and CDR2 is SASEGT in the germline V gene. V lost 1 base to trimming and J lost 2 bases, with 11 bases between them. CDR3 length equals 15 residues. The CDR3 DNA reads as TGTGCCAGCAGTGAAGACTGGGGACAAAACACTGAAGCTTTCTTT. Translating it yields CASSEDWGQNTEAFF.

The V and J genes are TRBV27 and TRBJ1-2; weak D call: TRBD1 (6 bases). The CDR3 covers 13 residues. CDR1 is MNHEY and CDR2 is SMNVEV in the germline V gene (reference sequence). Trimming took off 2 bases at V and 6 bases at J, with 10 bases between the two ends. CDR3 nucleotide sequence: TGTGCCAGCAGTTTACAGGGGCGTCATGGCTACACCTTC. Amino acid sequence: CASSLQGRHGYTF.

The chain recombines TRBV5-1 with TRBJ2-5, with no clear D. The ends were cut back, 6 bases at V and 4 bases at J, with 13 bases in the middle. This CDR3 spans 13 amino acids. Germline V lookup: CDR1 SGHRS, CDR2 YFSETQ. CDR3: CASKSNSGETQYF. The CDR3 DNA follows: TGCGCCAGCAAGAGTAACTCCGGAGAGACCCAGTACTTC.

This chain links TRBV7-9 with TRBJ2-1, with D possibly matching TRBD1 (6 bases). V gave up 1 base and J gave up 7 bases, with 14 bases separating them. The CDR3 length is 15 residues. Germline V gives CDR1 SEHNR, CDR2 FQNEAQ (reference sequence). CDR3 nucleotide sequence: TGTGCCAGCAGCTTAGAAGGGGGAGCGGTTAATGAGCAGTTCTTC. Its translation is CASSLEGGAVNEQFF.

The chain carries TRBV13 and TRBJ2-4, with TRBD1 identical over 8 bases. Germline V CDR1 and CDR2: PRHDT, FYEKMQ (reference sequence). The CDR3 is 13 residues long. After removal of 5 bases from V and 11 bases from J, the junction contained 8 bases not matched to a gene. CDR3 residues: CASSPATGGLQYF. In DNA, the CDR3 is TGTGCCAGCAGCCCGGCTACAGGGGGGCTTCAGTACTTC.

The chain employs TRBV15 and TRBJ1-1; possibly TRBD1 for D (6 bases). Germline values: CDR1 LNHNV, CDR2 YYDKDF (reference sequence). This CDR3 contains 13 residues. Trimming left V 3 bases short and J 1 base short, with 6 bases between. CDR3 nucleotide sequence: TGTGCCACCAGCAGGACAGGGAACACTGAAGCTTTCTTT. Translation gives CATSRTGNTEAFF.

The chain uses TRBV28 and TRBJ2-7; 15 bases are shared with TRBD2. Germline V gene lookup returns CDR1 MDHEN and CDR2 SYDVKM. The ends lost 10 bases at V and 6 bases at J; junction bases unmatched: 4. The CDR3 extends over 13 amino acids. CDR3 sequence reads: CATGLAGGVEQYV. The DNA for the CDR3 is TGTGCCACGGGACTAGCGGGAGGTGTCGAGCAGTACGTC.

By sample share, this clone is large. The chain employs TRBV6-1 and TRBJ1-4, with 7 bases fitting TRBD1. The CDR3 sequence is 16 residues long. Trimming cost V 4 bases and J 5 bases; bases outside gene matches: 10. CDR1 MNHNS and CDR2 SASEGT come from the germline V gene. The CDR3 loop reads CASSGPPDRTNEKLFF. CDR3 nucleotide sequence: TGTGCCAGCAGTGGACCACCGGACAGGACCAATGAAAAACTGTTTTTT.

The chain combines TRBV5-4 with TRBJ2-5; 9 nucleotides agree with TRBD2. Germline CDR1 reads SGHNT; CDR2 reads YYREEE (reference sequence). The CDR3 has 14 amino acids. V shed 4 bases and J 3 bases; nucleotides not matched to a gene: 4. CDR3 sequence (DNA): TGTGCCAGCAGCGTAGCGGGAGTAAAAGAGACCCAGTACTTC. Its protein product is CASSVAGVKETQYF.

The chain couples TRBV6-5 to TRBJ2-1; TRBD1 matches at 8 bases. With 7 bases clipped from V and 5 bases from J, the junction kept 4 bases outside the gene matches. Germline V gene lookup returns CDR1 MNHEY and CDR2 SVGAGI. CDR3 length equals 13 residues. The CDR3 reads CASTRTGNNEQFF. The CDR3 DNA reads as TGTGCCAGCACCCGGACAGGGAACAATGAGCAGTTCTTC.

A single count supports this clone. The chain joins TRBV10-2 to TRBJ2-7, with TRBD1 as a possible D gene (6 bases). Germline V gene data show CDR1 as WSHSY and CDR2 as SAAADI. V was clipped by 10 bases and J by 0 bases, with 13 bases between them. The CDR3 has 13 residues. The CDR3 DNA follows: TGCGCCATCTTACAGGGTCGCTCCTACGAGCAGTACTTC. Protein: CAILQGRSYEQYF.

J is TRBJ1-6 and V is TRBV6-5; D perhaps matches TRBD1 (5 bases). The V end lost 0 bases, the J end lost 1 base, and 7 bases lay between the germline ends. The germline V gene encodes CDR1 MNHEY and CDR2 SVGAGI. The CDR3 has 16 amino acids. This chain's CDR3 is CASSYSDRSYNSPLHF. The DNA for the CDR3 is TGTGCCAGCAGTTACTCTGACAGATCCTATAATTCACCCCTCCACTTT.